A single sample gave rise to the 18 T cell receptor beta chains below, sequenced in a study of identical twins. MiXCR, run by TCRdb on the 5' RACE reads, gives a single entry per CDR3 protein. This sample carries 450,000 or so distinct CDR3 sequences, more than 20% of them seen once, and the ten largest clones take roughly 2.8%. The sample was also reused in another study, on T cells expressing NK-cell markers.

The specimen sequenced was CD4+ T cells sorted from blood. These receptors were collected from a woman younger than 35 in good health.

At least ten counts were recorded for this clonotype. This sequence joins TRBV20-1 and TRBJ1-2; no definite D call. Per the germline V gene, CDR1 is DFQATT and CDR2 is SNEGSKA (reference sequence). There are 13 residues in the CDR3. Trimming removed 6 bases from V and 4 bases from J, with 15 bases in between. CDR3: CSAGGSIVYGYTF. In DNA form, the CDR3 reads TGCAGTGCGGGCGGATCAATAGTCTATGGCTACACCTTC.

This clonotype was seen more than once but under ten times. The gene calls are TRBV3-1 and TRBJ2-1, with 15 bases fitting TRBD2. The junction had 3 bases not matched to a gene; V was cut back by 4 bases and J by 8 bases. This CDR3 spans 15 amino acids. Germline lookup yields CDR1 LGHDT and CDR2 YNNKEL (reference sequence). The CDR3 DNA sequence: TGTGCCAGCAGCCGAGGACTAGCGGGAGGGGATGAGCAGTTCTTC. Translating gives CASSRGLAGGDEQFF.

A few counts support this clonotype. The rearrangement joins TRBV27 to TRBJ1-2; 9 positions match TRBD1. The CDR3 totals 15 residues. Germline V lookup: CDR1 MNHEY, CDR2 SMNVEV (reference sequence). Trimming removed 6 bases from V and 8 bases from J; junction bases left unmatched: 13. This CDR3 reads CASSRTRQGVYGYTF. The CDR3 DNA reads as TGTGCCAGCAGCCGTACTCGACAGGGGGTCTACGGCTACACCTTC.

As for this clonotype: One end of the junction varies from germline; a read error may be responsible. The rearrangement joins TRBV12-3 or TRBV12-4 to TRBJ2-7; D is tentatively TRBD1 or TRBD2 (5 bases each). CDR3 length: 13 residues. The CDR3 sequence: CASSLRGRYEQYF. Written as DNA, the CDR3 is TGTGCCAGCAGTTTACGGGGACGGTACGAGCAGTACTTT.

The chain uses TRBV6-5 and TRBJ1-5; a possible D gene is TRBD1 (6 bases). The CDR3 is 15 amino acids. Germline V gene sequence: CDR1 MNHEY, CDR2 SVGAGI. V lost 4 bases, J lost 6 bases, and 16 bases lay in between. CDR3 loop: CASSFTAGGGQPQHF. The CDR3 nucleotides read TGTGCCAGCAGTTTTACGGCGGGGGGCGGTCAGCCCCAGCATTTT.

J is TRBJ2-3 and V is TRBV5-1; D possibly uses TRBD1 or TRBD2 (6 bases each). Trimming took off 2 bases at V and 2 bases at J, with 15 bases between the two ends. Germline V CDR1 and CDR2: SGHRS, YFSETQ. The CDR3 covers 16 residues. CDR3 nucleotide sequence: TGCGCCAGCAGCTTTGTCCCCCGGGGGCACACAGATACGCAGTATTTT. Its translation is CASSFVPRGHTDTQYF. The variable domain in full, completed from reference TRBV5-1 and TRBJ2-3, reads KAGVTQTPRYLIKTRGQQVTLSCSPISGHRSVSWYQQTPGQGLQFLFEYFSETQRNKGNFPGRFSGRQFSNSRSEMNVSTLELGDSALYLCASSFVPRGHTDTQYFGPGTRLTVL.

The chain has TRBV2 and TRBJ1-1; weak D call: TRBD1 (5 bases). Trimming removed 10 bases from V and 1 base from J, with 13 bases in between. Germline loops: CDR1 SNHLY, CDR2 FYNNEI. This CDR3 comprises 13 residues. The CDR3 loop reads CATAGQGNTEAFF. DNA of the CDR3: TGTGCCACGGCAGGGCAAGGGAACACTGAAGCTTTCTTT. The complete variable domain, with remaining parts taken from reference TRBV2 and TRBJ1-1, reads EPEVTQTPSHQVTQMGQEVILRCVPISNHLYFYWYRQILGQKVEFLVSFYNNEISEKSEIFDDQFSVERPDGSNFTLKIRSTKLEDSAMYFCATAGQGNTEAFFGQGTRLTVV.

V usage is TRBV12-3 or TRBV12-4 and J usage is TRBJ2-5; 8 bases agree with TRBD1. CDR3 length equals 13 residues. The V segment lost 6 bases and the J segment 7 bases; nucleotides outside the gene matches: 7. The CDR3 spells CASSQQGDGTQYF. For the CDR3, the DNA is TGTGCCAGCAGCCAACAGGGGGACGGGACCCAGTACTTC.

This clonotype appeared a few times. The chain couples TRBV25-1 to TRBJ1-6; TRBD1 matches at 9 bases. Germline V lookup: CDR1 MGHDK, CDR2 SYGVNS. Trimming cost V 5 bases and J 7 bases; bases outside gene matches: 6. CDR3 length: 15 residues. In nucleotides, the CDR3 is TGTGCCAGCAGTCCGGGGGACAGGGACAATTCACCCCTCCACTTT. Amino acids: CASSPGDRDNSPLHF.

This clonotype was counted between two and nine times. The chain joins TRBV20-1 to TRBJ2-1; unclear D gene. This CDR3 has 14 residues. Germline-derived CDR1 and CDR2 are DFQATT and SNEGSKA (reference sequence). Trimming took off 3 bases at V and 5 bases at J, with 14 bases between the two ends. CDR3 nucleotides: TGCAGTGCTAGGCCCTCGAGTGGGGACAATGAGCAGTTCTTC. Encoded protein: CSARPSSGDNEQFF.

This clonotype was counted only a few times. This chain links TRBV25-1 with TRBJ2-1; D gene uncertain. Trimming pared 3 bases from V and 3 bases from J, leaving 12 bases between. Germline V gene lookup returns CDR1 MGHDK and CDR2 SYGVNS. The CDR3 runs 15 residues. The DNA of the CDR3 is TGTGCCAGCAGTGATCCCCAACCGGGCTACAATGAGCAGTTCTTC. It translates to CASSDPQPGYNEQFF. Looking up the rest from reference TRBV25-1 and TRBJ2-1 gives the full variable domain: EADIYQTPRYLVIGTGKKITLECSQTMGHDKMYWYQQDPGMELHLIHYSYGVNSTEKGDLSSESTVSRIRTEHFPLTLESARPSHTSQYLCASSDPQPGYNEQFFGPGTRLTVL.

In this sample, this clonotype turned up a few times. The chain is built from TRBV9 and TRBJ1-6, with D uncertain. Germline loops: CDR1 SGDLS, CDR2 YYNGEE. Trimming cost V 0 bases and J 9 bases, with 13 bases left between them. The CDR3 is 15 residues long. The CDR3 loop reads CASSVEDQEGSPLHF. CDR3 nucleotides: TGTGCCAGCAGCGTAGAAGATCAGGAGGGTTCACCCCTCCACTTT.

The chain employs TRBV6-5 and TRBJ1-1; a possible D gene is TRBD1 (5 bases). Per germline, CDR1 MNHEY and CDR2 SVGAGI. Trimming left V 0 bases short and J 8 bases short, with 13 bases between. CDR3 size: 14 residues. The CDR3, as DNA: TGTGCCAGCAGTTACTCGATAGAGGGGCTCGAAGCTTTCTTT. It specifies CASSYSIEGLEAFF.

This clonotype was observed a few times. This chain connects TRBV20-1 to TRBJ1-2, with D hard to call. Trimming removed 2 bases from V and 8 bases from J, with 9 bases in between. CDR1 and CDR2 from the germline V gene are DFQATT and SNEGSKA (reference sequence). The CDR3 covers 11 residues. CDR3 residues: CSARLADGYTF. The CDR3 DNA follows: TGCAGTGCTAGACTTGCTGACGGCTACACCTTC.

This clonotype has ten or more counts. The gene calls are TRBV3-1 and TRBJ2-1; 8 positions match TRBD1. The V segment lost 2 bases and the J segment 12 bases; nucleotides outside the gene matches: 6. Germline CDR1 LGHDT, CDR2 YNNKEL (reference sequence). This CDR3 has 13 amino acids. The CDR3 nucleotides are TGTGCCAGCAGCCAACCACCCGGGACAGGGCAGTTCTTC. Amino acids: CASSQPPGTGQFF.

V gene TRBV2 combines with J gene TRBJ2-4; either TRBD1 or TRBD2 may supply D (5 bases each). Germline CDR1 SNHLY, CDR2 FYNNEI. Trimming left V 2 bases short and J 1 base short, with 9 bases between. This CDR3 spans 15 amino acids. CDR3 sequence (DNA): TGTGCCAGCAGTGAAATGGGGGAGGCCAAAAACATTCAGTACTTC. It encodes CASSEMGEAKNIQYF.

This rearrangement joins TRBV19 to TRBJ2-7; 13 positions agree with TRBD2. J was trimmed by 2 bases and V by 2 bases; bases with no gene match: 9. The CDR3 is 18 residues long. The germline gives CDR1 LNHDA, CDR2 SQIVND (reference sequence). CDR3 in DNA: TGTGCCAGTAGTATACCCGCTTGGACTAGCGGGAGACCCTACGAGCAGTACTTC. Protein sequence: CASSIPAWTSGRPYEQYF.

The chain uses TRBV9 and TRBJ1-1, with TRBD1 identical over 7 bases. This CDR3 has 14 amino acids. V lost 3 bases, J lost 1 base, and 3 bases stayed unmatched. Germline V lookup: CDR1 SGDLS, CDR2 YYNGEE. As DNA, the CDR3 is TGTGCCAGCAGCGCAGGGGACAGGAACACTGAAGCTTTCTTT. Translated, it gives CASSAGDRNTEAFF.